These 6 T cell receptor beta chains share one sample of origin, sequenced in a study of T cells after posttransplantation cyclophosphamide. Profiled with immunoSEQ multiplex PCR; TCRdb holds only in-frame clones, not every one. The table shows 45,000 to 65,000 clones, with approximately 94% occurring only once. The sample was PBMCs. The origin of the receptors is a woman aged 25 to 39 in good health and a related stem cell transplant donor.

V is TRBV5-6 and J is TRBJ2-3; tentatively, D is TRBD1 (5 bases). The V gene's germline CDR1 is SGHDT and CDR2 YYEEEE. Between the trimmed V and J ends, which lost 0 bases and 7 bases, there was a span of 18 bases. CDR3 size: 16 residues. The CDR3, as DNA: TGTGCCAGCAGCTTGGGCAGACCACCAGGGATGTATACGCAGTATTTT. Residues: CASSLGRPPGMYTQYF.

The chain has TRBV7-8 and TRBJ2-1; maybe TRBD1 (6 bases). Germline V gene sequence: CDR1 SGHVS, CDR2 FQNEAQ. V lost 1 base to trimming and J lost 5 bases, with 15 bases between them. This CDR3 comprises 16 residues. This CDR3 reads CASSLVGHGTDNEQFF. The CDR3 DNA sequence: TGTGCCAGCAGCTTAGTGGGACACGGCACCGACAATGAGCAGTTCTTC.

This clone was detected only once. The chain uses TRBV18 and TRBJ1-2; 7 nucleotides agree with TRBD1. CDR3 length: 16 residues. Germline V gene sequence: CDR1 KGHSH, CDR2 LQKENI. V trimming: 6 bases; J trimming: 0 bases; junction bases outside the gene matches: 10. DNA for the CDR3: TGTGCCAGCTCCCTGGGGCGAACAGGGGCTAACTATGGCTACACCTTC. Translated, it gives CASSLGRTGANYGYTF.

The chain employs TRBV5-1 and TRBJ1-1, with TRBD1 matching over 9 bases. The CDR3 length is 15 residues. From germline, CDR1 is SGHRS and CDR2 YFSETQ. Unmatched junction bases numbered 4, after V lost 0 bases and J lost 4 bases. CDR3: CASSLEGTGTTEAFF. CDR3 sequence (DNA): TGCGCCAGCAGCTTGGAAGGGACAGGGACCACTGAAGCTTTCTTT.

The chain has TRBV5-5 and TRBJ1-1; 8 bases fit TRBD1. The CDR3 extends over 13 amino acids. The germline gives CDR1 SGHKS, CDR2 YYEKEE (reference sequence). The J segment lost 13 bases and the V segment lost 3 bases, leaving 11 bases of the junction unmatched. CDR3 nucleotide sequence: TGTGCCAGCAGCTATCAGGACAGGGACCGTTATTTCTTT. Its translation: CASSYQDRDRYFF.

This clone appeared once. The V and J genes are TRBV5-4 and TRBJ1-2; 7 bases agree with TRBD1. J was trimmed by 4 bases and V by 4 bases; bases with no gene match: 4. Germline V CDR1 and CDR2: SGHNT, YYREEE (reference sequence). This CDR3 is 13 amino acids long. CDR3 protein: CASSVTGTYGYTF. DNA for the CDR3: TGTGCCAGCAGCGTGACAGGGACCTATGGCTACACCTTC.